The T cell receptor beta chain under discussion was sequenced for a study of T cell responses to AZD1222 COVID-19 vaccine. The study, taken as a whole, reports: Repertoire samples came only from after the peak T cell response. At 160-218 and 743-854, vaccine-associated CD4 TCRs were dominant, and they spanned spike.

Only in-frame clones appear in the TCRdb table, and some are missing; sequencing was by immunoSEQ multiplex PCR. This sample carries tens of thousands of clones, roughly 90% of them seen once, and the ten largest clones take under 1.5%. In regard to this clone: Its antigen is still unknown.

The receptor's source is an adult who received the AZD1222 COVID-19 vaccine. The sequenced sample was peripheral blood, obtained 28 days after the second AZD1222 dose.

CDR3 protein: CASSPSPSGGVIDTQYF. The CDR3 bases are TGTGCCAGCAGCCCATCCCCGAGCGGGGGGGTAATAGATACGCAGTATTTT. This chain uses TRBV7-9 with TRBJ2-3; 10 bases agree with TRBD2. V dropped 5 bases and J dropped 5; count of bases not matched to a gene: 13. Germline V gene lookup returns CDR1 SEHNR and CDR2 FQNEAQ (reference sequence). The length of the CDR3 is 17 residues.